These 9 T cell receptor beta chains share one sample of origin, sequenced in a study of blood T cell repertoires in COVID-19. TCRdb keeps only in-frame clones here, not all; method: immunoSEQ multiplex PCR. The table includes some 120,000 clones, around 80% detected once. The specimen was peripheral blood. These receptors came from an older man with active or convalescent COVID-19.

This clone occurred a few times. The chain employs TRBV7-9 and TRBJ1-1, with D perhaps matching TRBD1 (6 bases). The germline gives CDR1 SEHNR, CDR2 FQNEAQ (reference sequence). The CDR3 loop spans 13 amino acids. Trimming took 4 bases from V and 0 from J, leaving 6 bases between them. The CDR3 loop is CASSSGVNTEAFF. CDR3 coding DNA: TGTGCCAGCAGCTCAGGGGTGAACACTGAAGCTTTCTTT.

J is TRBJ2-1 and V is TRBV19, with 7 nucleotides matching TRBD1. After removal of 1 base from V and 2 bases from J, the junction contained 8 bases not matched to a gene. The CDR3 is made up of 17 amino acids. The germline V gene encodes CDR1 LNHDA and CDR2 SQIVND (reference sequence). The CDR3 DNA reads as TGTGCCAGTAGTATAGGAGGGGGCTTAGGCACCTACAATGAGCAGTTCTTC. It translates to CASSIGGGLGTYNEQFF.

The rearrangement uses TRBV11-2 and TRBJ1-4, with D unclear. V lost 1 base and J lost 0, with 6 bases in between. Per the germline V gene, CDR1 is SGHAT and CDR2 is FQNNGV. The CDR3 sequence is 15 residues long. Written as DNA, the CDR3 is TGTGCCAGCAGCTTAGTCCCCGCAACTAATGAAAAACTGTTTTTT. As protein: CASSLVPATNEKLFF.

This clone was observed a single time. The genes are TRBV21-1 and TRBJ1-5; no check of the table's D call, TRBD1, against the DNA was made. TRBV21-1 is a pseudogene. This CDR3 comprises 17 residues. CDR3 sequence reads: CASSRLGQPLSNQPQHF. The CDR3 coding sequence is TGTGCCAGCAGTAGGCTGGGACAGCCATTAAGCAATCAGCCCCAGCATTTT.

The CDR3 DNA reads as TGCGCCAGCAGCCCCGTTGCGGCGGGGGCGACAGATACGCAGTATTTT. This translates into CASSPVAAGATDTQYF. This chain joins TRBV5-1 and TRBJ2-3, with D perhaps matching TRBD2 (7 bases). The V end lost 4 bases, the J end lost 3 bases, and 18 bases lay between the germline ends. CDR1 is SGHRS, CDR2 YFSETQ, per germline. This CDR3 is 16 amino acids long.

This chain joins TRBV16 and TRBJ2-7; possibly TRBD2 for D (6 bases). V lost 4 bases to trimming and J lost 4 bases, with 14 bases between them. CDR1 is KGHSY and CDR2 is FQNENV in the germline V gene. The CDR3 consists of 14 residues. CDR3 loop: CASSLSLGGYEQYF. CDR3 bases: TGTGCCAGCAGCCTCTCTTTAGGAGGGTACGAGCAGTACTTC.

This chain joins TRBV5-8 and TRBJ2-3; 8 bases agree with TRBD2. The V and J ends lost 0 bases and 8 bases, in that order; junction bases with no gene match: 8. CDR1 and CDR2 (germline): SGHTS, YDEGEE. The CDR3 has 15 amino acids. CDR3 amino acids: CASSLGAGGAGTQYF. The CDR3 coding sequence is TGTGCCAGCAGCTTGGGGGCCGGGGGGGCCGGTACGCAGTATTTT.

The chain uses TRBV7-2 and TRBJ1-5; tentatively, D is TRBD1 (6 bases). Germline V gives CDR1 SGHTA, CDR2 FQGNSA. Deletions cut 2 bases from V and 3 bases from J, with 11 bases between. This CDR3 is 15 amino acids long. CDR3 loop: CASSLSQGNNQPQHF. The DNA for the CDR3 is TGTGCCAGCAGCTTATCCCAGGGGAACAATCAGCCCCAGCATTTT.

The chain couples TRBV4-3 to TRBJ2-7, with 8 bases aligning to TRBD2. The V segment lost 0 bases and the J segment 4 bases; nucleotides outside the gene matches: 5. Germline V CDR1 and CDR2: LGHNA, YSLEER. The CDR3 runs 15 residues. The CDR3 bases are TGCGCCAGCAGCCAAGAGGCTAGCGGGCGATACGAGCAGTACTTC. Amino acid sequence: CASSQEASGRYEQYF.